The clone carrying this T cell receptor (beta chain) was counted ten times or more. Its antigen remains unidentified. The data stem from a study of response to subunit inactivated influenza vaccine. MiXCR was run by TCRdb on the RT-PCR reads, yielding one entry per CDR3 protein. The sample contains a few hundred thousand distinct CDR3 sequences, around 15% of which appear only once. General study findings and limits: Each seasonal influenza vaccination, the authors suggested, recruits few new T cells.

Trimming took 5 bases from V and 3 from J; bases not matched to a gene: 14. CDR3 size: 17 residues. Sequencing used PBMCs from blood, obtained approximately 12 days after vaccination. This sequence was found in a man between 50 and 59 years old who received an inactivated influenza vaccine. This rearrangement joins TRBV12-3 or TRBV12-4 to TRBJ2-3, with 7 bases lining up with TRBD2. CDR3 sequence (DNA): TGTGCCAGCAGTAAAACCAACCCTAGCGGAAAAACAGATACGCAGTATTTT. Translating it yields CASSKTNPSGKTDTQYF.